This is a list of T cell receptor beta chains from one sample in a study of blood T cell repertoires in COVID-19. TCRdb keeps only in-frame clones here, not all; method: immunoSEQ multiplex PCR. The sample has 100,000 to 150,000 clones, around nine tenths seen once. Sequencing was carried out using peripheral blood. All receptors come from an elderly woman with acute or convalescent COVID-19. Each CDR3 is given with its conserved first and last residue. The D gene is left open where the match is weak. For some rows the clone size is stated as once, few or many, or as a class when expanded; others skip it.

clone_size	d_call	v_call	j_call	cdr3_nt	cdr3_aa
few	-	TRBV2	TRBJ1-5	TGTGCCAGTAGCGGACCCTTGGAGAGCAATCAGCCCCAGCATTTT	CASSGPLESNQPQHF
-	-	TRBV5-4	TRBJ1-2	TGTGCCAGCAGCTTACAGGGCAATATGTATGGCTACACCTTC	CASSLQGNMYGYTF
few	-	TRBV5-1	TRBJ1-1	TGCGCCAGCAGCTCGCGCAGGGGCGGTAACACTGAAGCTTTCTTT	CASSSRRGGNTEAFF
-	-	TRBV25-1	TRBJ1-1	TGTGCCAGCAGAGACACTTACACTGAAGCTTTCTTT	CASRDTYTEAFF
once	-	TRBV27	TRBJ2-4	TGTGCCAGCAGTTCGGACAGAAACATTCAGTACTTC	CASSSDRNIQYF
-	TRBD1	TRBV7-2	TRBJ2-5	TGTGCCAGCAGCTCCCTTAACAGGGGCTCCCAAGAGACCCAGTACTTC	CASSSLNRGSQETQYF
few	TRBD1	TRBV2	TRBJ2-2	TGTGCCAGCAGCGGACAGGGAGACACCGGGGAGCTGTTTTTT	CASSGQGDTGELFF
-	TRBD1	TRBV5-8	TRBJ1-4	TGTGCCAGCAGCACGGGACAGTTTGTGGCAACTAATGAAAAACTGTTTTTT	CASSTGQFVATNEKLFF
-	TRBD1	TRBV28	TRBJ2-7	TGTGCCAGCAGTACTACAGGGGCCAAGCAGTACTTC	CASSTTGAKQYF
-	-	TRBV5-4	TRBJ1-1	TGTGCCAGCAGCTTGGCTGCAGGCGAGGCTTTCTTT	CASSLAAGEAFF
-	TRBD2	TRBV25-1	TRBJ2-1	TGTGCCAGCAGTGAGTTGACTTCGGGGGGCAATGAGCAGTTCTTC	CASSELTSGGNEQFF
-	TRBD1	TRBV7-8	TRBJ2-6	TGTGCCAGCAGCTTGACAGGGTCCGGGCTCTCTGGGGCCAACGTCCTGACTTTC	CASSLTGSGLSGANVLTF
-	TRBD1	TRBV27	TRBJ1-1	TGTGCCAGCAGTAGGGACAGGAGGAACACTGAAGCTTTCTTT	CASSRDRRNTEAFF
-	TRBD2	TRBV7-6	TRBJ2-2	TGTGCCAGCAGCTTAGGCGGGGGGGGCCTGAACACCGGGGAGCTGTTTTTT	CASSLGGGGLNTGELFF
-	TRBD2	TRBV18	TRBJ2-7	TGTGCCAGCTCACCCCTACGCGGGAGGGCCTACGAGCAGTACTTC	CASSPLRGRAYEQYF
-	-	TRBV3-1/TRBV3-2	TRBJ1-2	TGTGCCAGCAGCCAAGACACCAGGTCTAACTATGGCTACACCTTC	CASSQDTRSNYGYTF
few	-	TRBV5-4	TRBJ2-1	TGTGCCAGCAGCTTGGCCGGAGGGGGGGGGATATACAATGAGCAGTTCTTC	CASSLAGGGGIYNEQFF
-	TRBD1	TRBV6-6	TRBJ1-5	TGTGCCAGCAGTCCCGACAGGGGGCTTCAGCCCCAGCATTTT	CASSPDRGLQPQHF
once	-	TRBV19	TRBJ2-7	TGTGCCAGTAGTTCGACGGGTGTCTACGAGCAGTACTTC	CASSSTGVYEQYF
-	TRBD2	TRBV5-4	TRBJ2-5	TGTGCCAGCACACGGGGACTAGCGGTCCAAGAGACCCAGTACTTC	CASTRGLAVQETQYF
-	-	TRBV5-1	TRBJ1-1	TGCGCCAGCAGCGACAGACGGCTGAACACTGAAGCTTTCTTT	CASSDRRLNTEAFF
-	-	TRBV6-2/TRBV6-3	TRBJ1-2	TGTGCCAGCAGTTACTCAGCGAAAATCTATGGCTACACCTTC	CASSYSAKIYGYTF
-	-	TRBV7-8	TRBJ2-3	TGTGCCAGCTCCGGACTAACTACTAGCACAGATACGCAGTATTTT	CASSGLTTSTDTQYF
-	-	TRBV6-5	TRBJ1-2	TGTGCCAGCAGCCGTGGGGGGAAGGATGGCTACACCTTC	CASSRGGKDGYTF
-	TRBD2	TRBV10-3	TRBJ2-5	TGTGCCATCAGTGAGACGGTAGCGGGGGTAGAGACCCAGTACTTC	CAISETVAGVETQYF
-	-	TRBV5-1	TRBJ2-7	TGCGCCAGCAGCTTGCCCACGGGGACCTACGAGCAGTACTTC	CASSLPTGTYEQYF
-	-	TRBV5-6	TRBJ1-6	TGTGCCAGCAGCCCCAACGAGAATTCACCCCTCCACTTT	CASSPNENSPLHF
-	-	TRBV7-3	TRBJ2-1	TGTGCCAGCAGCCGAGGGCTTTACAATGAGCAGTTCTTC	CASSRGLYNEQFF
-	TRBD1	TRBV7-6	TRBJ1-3	TGTGCCAGCAGTCGGGACAGGGAAGCTGGAAACACCATATATTTT	CASSRDREAGNTIYF
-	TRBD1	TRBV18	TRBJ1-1	TGTGCCAGCTCACCACAGCGACAGGGGACTGAAGCTTTCTTT	CASSPQRQGTEAFF
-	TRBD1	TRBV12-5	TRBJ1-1	TGTGCTAGTGGTTTGTCTCCAGGGGGAGGCACTGAAGCTTTCTTT	CASGLSPGGGTEAFF
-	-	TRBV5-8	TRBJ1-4	TGTGCCAGCAGACGGACAGTTGGAGCAACTAATGAAAAACTGTTTTTT	CASRRTVGATNEKLFF
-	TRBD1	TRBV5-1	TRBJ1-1	TGCGCCAGCAGCTTGCACAGGACAGGATGGGTGAACACTGAAGCTTTCTTT	CASSLHRTGWVNTEAFF
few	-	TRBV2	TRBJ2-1	TGTGCCAGCCGCCGATCGGAGGCTTCCTACAATGAGCAGTTCTTC	CASRRSEASYNEQFF
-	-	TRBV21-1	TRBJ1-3	TGTGCCAGCCGACCCCTGAGGGGGCTCCCTGGAAACACCATATATTTT	CASRPLRGLPGNTIYF
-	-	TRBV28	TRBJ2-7	TGTGCCAGCAGCCCCCTAGGCTTCGAGCAGTACTTC	CASSPLGFEQYF
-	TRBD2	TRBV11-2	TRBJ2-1	TGTGCCAGCAGCTTAAGCGGGGGCTACAATGAGCAGTTCTTC	CASSLSGGYNEQFF
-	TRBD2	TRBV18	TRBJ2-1	TGTGCCAGCTCAGGCTATACCGGGACTAGCAACGCATGGGGACCCTACAATGAGCAGTTCTTC	CASSGYTGTSNAWGPYNEQFF
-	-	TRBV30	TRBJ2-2	TGTGCCTGGACAGGCCCCCCGAACACCGGGGAGCTGTTTTTT	CAWTGPPNTGELFF
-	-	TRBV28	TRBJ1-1	TGTGCCAGCAGTTTACAGGGTTCTGTGTCTTTCTTT	CASSLQGSVSFF
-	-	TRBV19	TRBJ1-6	TGTGCCAGTAGTACGACCGGGACTTTTTATAATTCACCCCTCCACTTT	CASSTTGTFYNSPLHF
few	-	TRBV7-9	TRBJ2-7	TGTGCCAGCAGCTCGGTCTACGAGCAGTACTTC	CASSSVYEQYF
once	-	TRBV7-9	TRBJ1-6	TGTGCCAGCAGCTTAGCAGACAGAAATAATTCACCCCTCCACTTT	CASSLADRNNSPLHF
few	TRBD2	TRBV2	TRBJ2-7	TGTGCCAGCAGTGGGACTAGACCGCCCTACGAGCAGTACTTC	CASSGTRPPYEQYF
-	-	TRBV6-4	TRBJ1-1	TGTGCCAGCAGAGCCAACAGGATGGAGGGGACAGCTTTCTTT	CASRANRMEGTAFF
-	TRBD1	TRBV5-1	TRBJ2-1	TGCGCCAGCAGCACCCGACAGGGGGCGAACAATGAGCAGTTCTTC	CASSTRQGANNEQFF
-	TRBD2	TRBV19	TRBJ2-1	TGTGCCAGTAGTATCTCCGGGACTAGCGGGACCATAATTGGCCTACAAGGGCAGTTCTTC	CASSISGTSGTIIGLQGQFF
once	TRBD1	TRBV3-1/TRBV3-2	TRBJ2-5	TGTGCCAGCAGCCTTAAACAGGGGTTCGGGGAGACCCAGTACTTC	CASSLKQGFGETQYF
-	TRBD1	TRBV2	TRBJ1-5	TGTGCCAGCTGCGACAGGGCCCTTCCCAATCAGCCCCAGCATTTT	CASCDRALPNQPQHF
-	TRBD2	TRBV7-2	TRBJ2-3	TGTGCCAGCAGCCCCCGTTTCTCGCGGGGGGGCAAGGCAGATACGCAGTATTTT	CASSPRFSRGGKADTQYF
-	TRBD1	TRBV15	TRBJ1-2	TGTGCCACCAGCAGAAGGACAGGGGGAAACTATGGCTACACCTTC	CATSRRTGGNYGYTF
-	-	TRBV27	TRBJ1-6	TGTGCCAGCAGTCTTACCTATAATTCACCCCTCCACTTT	CASSLTYNSPLHF